This T cell receptor beta chain was recorded in a study of T cell repertoires in cytomegalovirus infection. Of note for this clonotype: Its specificity is not known.

TCRdb reprocessed the reads via MiXCR and lists one record per CDR3 protein. The repertoire holds about a million distinct CDR3 sequences, roughly 30% seen once, with over 12% in the top ten. The TCR was taken from a human donor in good health (CMV status not recorded). Some clones in this sample may be carry-over from other donors' samples. This specimen was cultured CD8+ T cells from PBMCs, taken from culture after CMV antigen stimulation.

CDR3 in DNA: TGCGCCAGCAGCCAAGCCTCGAGGGGCAATCAGCCCCAGCATTTT. Translation gives CASSQASRGNQPQHF. The gene calls are TRBV4-3 and TRBJ1-5; unclear D gene. V lost 1 base, J lost 2 bases, and 9 bases lay in between. Germline V gene data show CDR1 as LGHNA and CDR2 as YSLEER. The CDR3 has 15 residues.